One and the same sample provided the 14 T cell receptor beta chains below, sequenced in a study of CD8 T cells in ankylosing spondylitis. Each CDR3 protein is one row after TCRdb ran MiXCR on the 5' RACE reads. This table has about 31,000 distinct CDR3 sequences, around 7.2% appearing once. The sample consisted of blood, either unsorted or a sorted T cell fraction (not recorded which). The receptor source for this set is a male donor with ankylosing spondylitis or in good health (not recorded which).

This clonotype has a handful of counts. Being one base from a much bigger clone, this may be a read error. V usage is TRBV20-1 and J usage is TRBJ2-5; the match to TRBD2 covers 11 bases. Germline V gene lookup returns CDR1 DFQATT and CDR2 SNEGSKA (reference sequence). The CDR3 extends over 16 amino acids. The DNA for the CDR3 is TGCTGTGCAGCGACTAGCGGGACCTGGGGGCAAGAGACCCAGTACTTC. This codes for CCAATSGTWGQETQYF.

This clonotype was counted ten times or more. The chain recombines TRBV5-1 with TRBJ2-7; perhaps TRBD2 as D (6 bases). V was pared by 0 bases and J by 2 bases, with 21 bases between. CDR1 is SGHRS and CDR2 is YFSETQ in the germline V gene. The CDR3 consists of 18 residues. The CDR3 here is CASSLAALVGGVPYEQYF. DNA for the CDR3: TGCGCCAGCAGCTTGGCCGCTCTTGTCGGCGGGGTCCCCTACGAGCAGTACTTC.

This clonotype was observed many times. This rearrangement joins TRBV20-1 to TRBJ2-5; TRBD1 matches at 12 bases. The CDR3 extends over 14 amino acids. Germline CDR1 and CDR2: DFQATT and SNEGSKA (reference sequence). The ends lost 6 bases at V and 5 bases at J; junction bases unmatched: 7. CDR3 region: CSATGTGGKETQYF. In DNA form, the CDR3 reads TGCAGTGCGACCGGGACAGGGGGCAAGGAGACCCAGTACTTC.

This clonotype has ten or more counts. The chain employs TRBV14 and TRBJ2-4; tentatively, D is TRBD1 (5 bases). This CDR3 region has 14 residues. The ends were cut back, 5 bases at V and 8 bases at J, with 16 bases in the middle. Germline assignment: CDR1 SGHDN and CDR2 FVKESK. The CDR3 is CASSSGLVGDIQYF. The CDR3 DNA reads as TGTGCCAGCAGCTCCGGGCTGGTAGGGGACATTCAGTACTTC.

By share, this clonotype counts as medium-sized. The rearrangement links TRBV5-1 to TRBJ1-2, with D unclear. Trimming removed 4 bases at V and 8 bases at J, with 18 bases between. The CDR3 has 14 residues. Germline V gene data show CDR1 as SGHRS and CDR2 as YFSETQ. CDR3 nucleotide sequence: TGCGCCAGCAGCGCCGACCCCTCGGGTGACGGCTACACCTTC. It yields the protein CASSADPSGDGYTF. The full variable domain, completed using reference TRBV5-1 and TRBJ1-2, is KAGVTQTPRYLIKTRGQQVTLSCSPISGHRSVSWYQQTPGQGLQFLFEYFSETQRNKGNFPGRFSGRQFSNSRSEMNVSTLELGDSALYLCASSADPSGDGYTFGSGTRLTVV.

The CDR3 here is CASSSMIAPSYEQYF. The CDR3 coding sequence is TGTGCCAGCAGCTCCATGATAGCTCCCAGCTACGAGCAGTACTTC. The chain employs TRBV7-2 and TRBJ2-7; no firm D call. Looked up from germline, CDR1 is SGHTA and CDR2 is FQGNSA. The CDR3 is 15 amino acids. Trimming cost V 4 bases and J 3 bases, with 16 bases left between them.

V usage is TRBV29-1 and J usage is TRBJ2-3; 13 bases line up with TRBD2. V lost 4 bases, J lost 2 bases, and 6 bases stayed unmatched. This CDR3 is 16 amino acids long. Germline V lookup: CDR1 SQVTM, CDR2 ANQGSEA. The CDR3 protein is CSVVGLAGFSTDTQYF. The DNA for the CDR3 is TGCAGCGTTGTGGGACTAGCGGGGTTCTCCACAGATACGCAGTATTTT.

This clonotype was seen ten or more times. The rearrangement links TRBV20-1 to TRBJ2-5, with 12 bases aligning to TRBD2. With 4 bases clipped from V and 2 bases from J, the junction kept 5 bases outside the gene matches. Per the germline V gene, CDR1 is DFQATT and CDR2 is SNEGSKA (reference sequence). The CDR3 sequence is 15 residues long. The DNA of the CDR3 is TGCAGTGCTACCGATACTAGCGGGAGGCAAGAGACCCAGTACTTC. As protein: CSATDTSGRQETQYF.

This clonotype has at least ten counts. The chain recombines TRBV5-4 with TRBJ2-5; D remains unclear. This CDR3 region has 14 residues. Trimming removed 5 bases at V and 4 bases at J, with 15 bases between. CDR1 SGHNT and CDR2 YYREEE come from the germline V gene (reference sequence). The CDR3 region is CASSVLSESETQYF. The CDR3 nucleotides read TGTGCCAGCAGTGTGCTCTCGGAGTCAGAGACCCAGTACTTC.

This clonotype came up many times. The junction shows a germline mismatch at one end, possibly a read error. This chain links TRBV20-1 with TRBJ2-1; 14 bases agree with TRBD2. Germline assignment: CDR1 DFQATT and CDR2 SNEGSKA (reference sequence). The CDR3 is 20 residues long. The CDR3 region is CCARSGTSGRDFNSYNEQFF. DNA of the CDR3: TGCTGTGCTAGATCTGGGACTAGCGGGAGAGATTTTAACTCCTACAATGAGCAGTTCTTC.

Many counts were recorded for this clonotype. The CDR3 region is CASSVGGQGATGELFF. CDR3 sequence (DNA): TGTGCCAGCAGCGTAGGGGGACAGGGGGCGACCGGGGAGCTGTTTTTT. The V gene is TRBV9, the J gene TRBJ2-2; 12 bases line up with TRBD1. The V gene end was trimmed by 0 bases and the J gene end by 5 bases; junction bases not matched to a gene: 2. This CDR3 has 16 amino acids. Germline-derived CDR1 and CDR2 are SGDLS and YYNGEE.

This clonotype was recorded at least ten times. The chain carries TRBV5-1 and TRBJ2-1; TRBD2 agrees at 7 bases. The CDR3 consists of 15 residues. Germline CDR1 SGHRS, CDR2 YFSETQ. The J segment lost 3 bases and the V segment lost 3 bases, leaving 6 bases of the junction unmatched. CDR3 nucleotides: TGCGCCAGCAGCTCCGGGGGGACGAACTACAATGAGCAGTTCTTC. Translating it yields CASSSGGTNYNEQFF.

The rearrangement joins TRBV3-1 to TRBJ1-3, with unresolved D. The CDR3 consists of 15 residues. Germline loops: CDR1 LGHDT, CDR2 YNNKEL (reference sequence). The ends were cut back, 3 bases at V and 4 bases at J, with 13 bases in the middle. Written as DNA, the CDR3 is TGTGCCAGCAGCCATCGCGATGGCGGCGGAAACACCATATATTTT. Its protein is CASSHRDGGGNTIYF.

This clonotype was seen at least ten times. This chain joins TRBV12-3 or TRBV12-4 and TRBJ1-1; D unresolved. The ends were cut back, 3 bases at V and 7 bases at J, with 9 bases in the middle. The CDR3 covers 12 residues. The CDR3 protein is CASSFGRLEAFF. CDR3 DNA sequence: TGTGCCAGCAGTTTCGGCAGGCTTGAAGCTTTCTTT.